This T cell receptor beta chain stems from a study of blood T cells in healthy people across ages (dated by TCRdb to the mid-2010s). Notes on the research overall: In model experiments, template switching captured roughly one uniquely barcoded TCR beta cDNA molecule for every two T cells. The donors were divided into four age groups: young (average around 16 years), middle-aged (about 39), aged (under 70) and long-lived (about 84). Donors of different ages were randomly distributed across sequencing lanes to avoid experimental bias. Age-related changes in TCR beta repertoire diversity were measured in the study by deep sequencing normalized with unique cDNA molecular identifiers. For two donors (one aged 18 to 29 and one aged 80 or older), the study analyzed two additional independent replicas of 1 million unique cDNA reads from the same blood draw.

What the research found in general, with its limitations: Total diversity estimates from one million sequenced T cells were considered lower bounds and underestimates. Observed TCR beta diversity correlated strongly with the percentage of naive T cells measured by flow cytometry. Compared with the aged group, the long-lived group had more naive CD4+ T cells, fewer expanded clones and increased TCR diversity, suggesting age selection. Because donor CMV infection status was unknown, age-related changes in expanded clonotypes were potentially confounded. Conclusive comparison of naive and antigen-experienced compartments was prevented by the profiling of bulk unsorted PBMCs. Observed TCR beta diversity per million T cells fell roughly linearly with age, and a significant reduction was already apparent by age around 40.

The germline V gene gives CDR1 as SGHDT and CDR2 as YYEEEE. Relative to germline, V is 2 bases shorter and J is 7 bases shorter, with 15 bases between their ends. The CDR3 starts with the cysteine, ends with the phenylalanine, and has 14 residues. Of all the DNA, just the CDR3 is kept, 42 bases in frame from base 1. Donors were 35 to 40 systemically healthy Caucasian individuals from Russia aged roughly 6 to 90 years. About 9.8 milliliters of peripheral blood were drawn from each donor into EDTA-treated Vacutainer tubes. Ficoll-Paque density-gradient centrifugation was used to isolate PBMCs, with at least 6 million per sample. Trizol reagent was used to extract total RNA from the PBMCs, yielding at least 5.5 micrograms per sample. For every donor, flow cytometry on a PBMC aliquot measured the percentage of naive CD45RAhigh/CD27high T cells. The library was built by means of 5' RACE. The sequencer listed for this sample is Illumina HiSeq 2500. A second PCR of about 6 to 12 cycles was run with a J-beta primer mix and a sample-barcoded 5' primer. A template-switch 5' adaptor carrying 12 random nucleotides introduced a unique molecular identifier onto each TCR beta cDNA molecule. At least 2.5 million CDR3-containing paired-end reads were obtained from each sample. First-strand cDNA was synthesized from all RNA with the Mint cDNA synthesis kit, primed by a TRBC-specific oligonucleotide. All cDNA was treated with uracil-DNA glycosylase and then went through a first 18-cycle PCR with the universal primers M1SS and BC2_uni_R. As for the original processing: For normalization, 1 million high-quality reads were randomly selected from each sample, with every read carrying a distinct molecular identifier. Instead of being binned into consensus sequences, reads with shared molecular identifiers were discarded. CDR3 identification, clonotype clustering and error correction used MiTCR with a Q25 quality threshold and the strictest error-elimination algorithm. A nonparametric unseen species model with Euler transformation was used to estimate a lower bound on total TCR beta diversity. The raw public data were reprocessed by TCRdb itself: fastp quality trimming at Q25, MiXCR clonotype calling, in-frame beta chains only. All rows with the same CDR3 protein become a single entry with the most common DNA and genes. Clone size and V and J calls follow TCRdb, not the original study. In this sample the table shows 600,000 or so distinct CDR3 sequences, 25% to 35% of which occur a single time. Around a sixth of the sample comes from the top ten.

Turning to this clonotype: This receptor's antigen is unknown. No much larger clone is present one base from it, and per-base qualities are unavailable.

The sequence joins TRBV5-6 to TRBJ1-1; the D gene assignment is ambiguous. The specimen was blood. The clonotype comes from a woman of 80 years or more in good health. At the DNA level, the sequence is TGTGCCAGCAGCTTCCTTAGTCGGCAGGATGAAGCTTTCTTT. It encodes CASSFLSRQDEAFF.